This TCR beta chain was identified during a study of tumor-infiltrating lymphocytes in primary liver carcinoma. Study results and caveats: For tumor-adjacent and tumor-blood pairs, overlap was less than that seen for tumor region pairs. Bulk unsorted sampling precluded comparing CD4+ and CD8+ repertoires.

The length of the CDR3 is 16 residues. CDR1 is MNHNY and CDR2 is SVGAGI in the germline V gene (reference sequence). Both blood RNA, taken from unsorted whole blood, and germline DNA were extracted. On this clonotype itself: The target antigen is unknown. A much larger clone lies one base from this, so it may be a read error.

Synthesis of TCR beta cDNA was carried out from 500 ng total RNA with a constant-region primer. Construction of TCR beta libraries relied on three successive nested multiplex PCR rounds employing slightly modified ARM-PCR. The opening two PCR rounds, around 11 cycles each, paired TRBV1-TRBV30 forward primers with a C-beta reverse primer. TCRdb re-called the multiplex PCR reads with MiXCR, one entry per CDR3 protein. The sample includes about 310,000 distinct CDR3 sequences, less than 75% of them seen just once. J is TRBJ2-2 and V is TRBV6-6; TRBD2 matches at 8 bases. Sequenced material: peripheral blood. The source is a man aged 35 to 55 with primary liver carcinoma and hepatitis B virus infection. The CDR3 loop is CASSPELAANTGELLF. The CDR3 DNA reads TGTGCCAGCAGTCCCGAACTAGCGGCGAACACCGGGGAGCTGCTTTTT.